The entry below gives a single TCR beta chain sequence along with its context. The entry originates in a study of cytomegalovirus exposure and HLA in healthy donors. The overall study: An earlier analysis identified 100 million to 130 million unique TCR beta sequences in 150 million to 200 million T cells.

Germline assignment: CDR1 LGHNA and CDR2 YNFKEQ. CDR3 length: 14 residues. Trimming at V came to 0 bases and at J to 5 bases, leaving 4 bases not matched to a gene. With 60 Vbeta and 13 Jbeta primers, the PCR was carried out. The table came from immunoSEQ multiplex PCR; TCRdb's copy has only in-frame clones and leaves some out. The table lists some 180,000 clones, 70% to 80% of them singletons. This clonotype was sampled from a woman in her thirties in good health and CMV-seropositive. The chain recombines TRBV4-2 with TRBJ2-7; 7 bases map to TRBD1. The sequencing sample was made of PBMCs. As DNA, the CDR3 is TGTGCCAGCAGCCAAGATGGGACAGTTAACGAGCAGTACTTC. As protein: CASSQDGTVNEQYF.